These T cell receptor beta chains were read from a single sample in a study of T cells in Graves' hyperthyroidism and ophthalmopathy. MiXCR was run by TCRdb on the multiplex PCR reads, yielding one entry per CDR3 protein. Of over 300,000 distinct CDR3 sequences listed, roughly 13% are singletons. Sequencing was done on a sample of blood. The receptors originated from a woman aged 40 to 55 with Graves' ophthalmopathy. Both conserved end residues are part of each CDR3. Each record gives: clone size, J gene, V gene, D gene, CDR3 length, CDR3 DNA, CDR3 protein. A D gene is named only where the DNA matches it firmly. Where a row states a size, it is once, few, many or the class of an expanded clone; other rows omit it.

clone size: -; J gene: TRBJ2-3; V gene: TRBV28; D gene: -; CDR3 length: 15; CDR3 DNA: TGTGCCAGCAGTTTACGGGCAGGGCAGCTTAATACGCAGTATTTT; CDR3 protein: CASSLRAGQLNTQYF
clone size: -; J gene: TRBJ2-3; V gene: TRBV7-2; D gene: -; CDR3 length: 16; CDR3 DNA: TGTGCCAGCAGGCGGGGGCTCGGAACTAGCACAGATACGCAGTATTTT; CDR3 protein: CASRRGLGTSTDTQYF
clone size: few; J gene: TRBJ1-2; V gene: TRBV27; D gene: -; CDR3 length: 14; CDR3 DNA: TGTGCCAGCAGTTTAATAGCAGGGTCCGATGGCTACACCTTC; CDR3 protein: CASSLIAGSDGYTF
clone size: many; J gene: TRBJ1-1; V gene: TRBV20-1; D gene: -; CDR3 length: 13; CDR3 DNA: TGCAGTGCTAGCCCAGATGCAGGATATGAAGCTTTCTTT; CDR3 protein: CSASPDAGYEAFF
clone size: many; J gene: TRBJ2-7; V gene: TRBV10-3; D gene: -; CDR3 length: 15; CDR3 DNA: TGTGCCATCAGTGAGACAGGGTCAGGCTCCTACGAGCAGTACTTC; CDR3 protein: CAISETGSGSYEQYF
clone size: many; J gene: TRBJ2-1; V gene: TRBV10-3; D gene: TRBD1; CDR3 length: 17; CDR3 DNA: TGTGCCATCAGTCGAATGTTCCGGGACAGGGGAACCTCGGAGCAGTTCTTC; CDR3 protein: CAISRMFRDRGTSEQFF
clone size: -; J gene: TRBJ2-1; V gene: TRBV14; D gene: -; CDR3 length: 14; CDR3 DNA: TGTGCCAGCAGCCAAGTGCCCCAAAGTCGTGAGCAGTTCTTC; CDR3 protein: CASSQVPQSREQFF
clone size: many; J gene: TRBJ1-1; V gene: TRBV20-1; D gene: -; CDR3 length: 13; CDR3 DNA: TGCAGTGCTAGCCCAGGGTTCTACACTGAAGCTTTCTTT; CDR3 protein: CSASPGFYTEAFF
clone size: many; J gene: TRBJ2-2; V gene: TRBV6-1; D gene: TRBD2; CDR3 length: 16; CDR3 DNA: TGTGCCAGCAGTGCGCCTAGCGGGGGGAACACCGGGGAGCTGTTTTTT; CDR3 protein: CASSAPSGGNTGELFF
clone size: -; J gene: TRBJ1-2; V gene: TRBV20-1; D gene: -; CDR3 length: 13; CDR3 DNA: TGCAGTGCTAGAGATAAGGGACCCTATGGCTACACCTTC; CDR3 protein: CSARDKGPYGYTF
clone size: many; J gene: TRBJ2-7; V gene: TRBV28; D gene: TRBD2; CDR3 length: 16; CDR3 DNA: TGTGCCAGCAGCTCCCTCCCGGGCGGGAGGGTGTACGAGCAGTACTTC; CDR3 protein: CASSSLPGGRVYEQYF
clone size: -; J gene: TRBJ2-5; V gene: TRBV7-7; D gene: -; CDR3 length: 15; CDR3 DNA: TGTGCCAGCAGCGAGGAGAGGGCACCTCAAGAGACCCAGTACTTC; CDR3 protein: CASSEERAPQETQYF
clone size: -; J gene: TRBJ1-1; V gene: TRBV19; D gene: -; CDR3 length: 16; CDR3 DNA: TGTGCCAGTAGTACTCGACCGGGGAATTCTAACACTGAAGCTTTCTTT; CDR3 protein: CASSTRPGNSNTEAFF
clone size: -; J gene: TRBJ2-1; V gene: TRBV4-2; D gene: -; CDR3 length: 16; CDR3 DNA: TGTGCCAGCAGCCAAGAGGATCCCCCGATCTACAATGAGCAGTTCTTC; CDR3 protein: CASSQEDPPIYNEQFF
clone size: -; J gene: TRBJ2-7; V gene: TRBV14; D gene: TRBD2; CDR3 length: 15; CDR3 DNA: TGTGCCAGCAGCCAAAGAGGGACTAGCGTCGACGAGCAGTACTTC; CDR3 protein: CASSQRGTSVDEQYF
clone size: many; J gene: TRBJ2-7; V gene: TRBV7-6; D gene: TRBD1; CDR3 length: 14; CDR3 DNA: TGTGCCAGCAGCCAACTTCGACAGGGGTACGAGCAGTACTTC; CDR3 protein: CASSQLRQGYEQYF
clone size: few; J gene: TRBJ2-3; V gene: TRBV27; D gene: -; CDR3 length: 16; CDR3 DNA: TGTGCCAGCAGTTTTAGGAGGGCCCCGGGTGAAGATACGCAGTATTTT; CDR3 protein: CASSFRRAPGEDTQYF
clone size: many; J gene: TRBJ1-5; V gene: TRBV20-1; D gene: -; CDR3 length: 14; CDR3 DNA: TGCAGTGCTAGTAAGGTCCGGTTAGATCAGCCCCAGCATTTT; CDR3 protein: CSASKVRLDQPQHF
clone size: few; J gene: TRBJ2-7; V gene: TRBV12-3/TRBV12-4; D gene: -; CDR3 length: 14; CDR3 DNA: TGTGCCAGCGCACTAACCCCAGTTGCCTACGAGCAGTACTTC; CDR3 protein: CASALTPVAYEQYF
clone size: many; J gene: TRBJ1-1; V gene: TRBV19; D gene: TRBD1; CDR3 length: 15; CDR3 DNA: TGTGCCAGTAGTATTGGGGGACAGGGAAACACTGAAGCTTTCTTT; CDR3 protein: CASSIGGQGNTEAFF
clone size: many; J gene: TRBJ2-1; V gene: TRBV24-1; D gene: -; CDR3 length: 16; CDR3 DNA: TGTGCCACCAGTGATGGGGCGGCGAGCTCCTACAATGAGCAGTTCTTC; CDR3 protein: CATSDGAASSYNEQFF
clone size: few; J gene: TRBJ1-3; V gene: TRBV10-3; D gene: -; CDR3 length: 14; CDR3 DNA: TGTGCCATCAGTGGGCAGGATGGGGGAAACACCATATATTTT; CDR3 protein: CAISGQDGGNTIYF
clone size: many; J gene: TRBJ2-7; V gene: TRBV6-5; D gene: -; CDR3 length: 16; CDR3 DNA: TGTGCCAGCAGTTACTCGGCAGGGTCGCGGACCTACGAGCAGTACTTC; CDR3 protein: CASSYSAGSRTYEQYF
clone size: many; J gene: TRBJ1-2; V gene: TRBV28; D gene: -; CDR3 length: 16; CDR3 DNA: TGTGCCAGCAGTCCACCCGGGGGGCAGGCGGCCTATGGCTACACCTTC; CDR3 protein: CASSPPGGQAAYGYTF
clone size: -; J gene: TRBJ1-5; V gene: TRBV7-6; D gene: -; CDR3 length: 13; CDR3 DNA: TGTGCCAGCAGCTTGCGACTCAATCAGCCCCAGCATTTT; CDR3 protein: CASSLRLNQPQHF
clone size: many; J gene: TRBJ2-5; V gene: TRBV3-1; D gene: -; CDR3 length: 14; CDR3 DNA: TGTGCCAGCAGCCAAGCGGACAGTCAAGAGACCCAGTACTTC; CDR3 protein: CASSQADSQETQYF
clone size: many; J gene: TRBJ1-2; V gene: TRBV20-1; D gene: TRBD1; CDR3 length: 11; CDR3 DNA: TGCAGTGCCCAGACAGGGTATGGCTACACCTTC; CDR3 protein: CSAQTGYGYTF
clone size: -; J gene: TRBJ1-5; V gene: TRBV7-9; D gene: -; CDR3 length: 12; CDR3 DNA: TGTGCCAGCAGCTTTCAGGGCCCGCCCCAGCATTTT; CDR3 protein: CASSFQGPPQHF
clone size: -; J gene: TRBJ2-3; V gene: TRBV4-2; D gene: -; CDR3 length: 17; CDR3 DNA: TGTGCCAGCAGCCCACGCTCCTCGGCGGGACACACAGATACGCAGTATTTT; CDR3 protein: CASSPRSSAGHTDTQYF
clone size: few; J gene: TRBJ1-4; V gene: TRBV7-9; D gene: -; CDR3 length: 14; CDR3 DNA: TGTGCCAGCAGCTTTGGACAGATAGATGAAAAACTGTTTTTT; CDR3 protein: CASSFGQIDEKLFF
clone size: -; J gene: TRBJ1-1; V gene: TRBV13; D gene: TRBD1; CDR3 length: 14; CDR3 DNA: TGTGCCAGCCGACAGGGGGGCACGAACACTGAAGCTTTCTTT; CDR3 protein: CASRQGGTNTEAFF
clone size: many; J gene: TRBJ2-1; V gene: TRBV12-3/TRBV12-4; D gene: -; CDR3 length: 14; CDR3 DNA: TGTGCCAGCACCCTAGACGGGGGCGCGGGTGAGCAGTTCTTC; CDR3 protein: CASTLDGGAGEQFF
clone size: -; J gene: TRBJ2-1; V gene: TRBV5-4; D gene: TRBD2; CDR3 length: 16; CDR3 DNA: TGTGCCAGCAGCAAACCCACTAGCGGGCCAGACAATGAGCAGTTCTTC; CDR3 protein: CASSKPTSGPDNEQFF
clone size: few; J gene: TRBJ1-5; V gene: TRBV4-2; D gene: -; CDR3 length: 13; CDR3 DNA: TGTGCCAGCAGCCAAGAGGGGGTTCGGCCCCAGCATTTT; CDR3 protein: CASSQEGVRPQHF
clone size: many; J gene: TRBJ2-1; V gene: TRBV10-3; D gene: TRBD2; CDR3 length: 16; CDR3 DNA: TGTGCCATCAGCGGACTAGCGGGAGCTAAACTCAATGAGCAGTTCTTC; CDR3 protein: CAISGLAGAKLNEQFF
clone size: many; J gene: TRBJ2-2; V gene: TRBV2; D gene: -; CDR3 length: 14; CDR3 DNA: TGTGCCAGCATGGGGGTAGTAAACACCGGGGAGCTGTTTTTT; CDR3 protein: CASMGVVNTGELFF
clone size: -; J gene: TRBJ2-5; V gene: TRBV30; D gene: -; CDR3 length: 12; CDR3 DNA: TGTGCCTGGACAGGACAAAGGGAGACCCAGTGCTTC; CDR3 protein: CAWTGQRETQCF
clone size: many; J gene: TRBJ1-5; V gene: TRBV11-2; D gene: -; CDR3 length: 13; CDR3 DNA: TGTGCCAGCAGCTCAACTAGCTATCAGCCCCAGCATTTT; CDR3 protein: CASSSTSYQPQHF
clone size: many; J gene: TRBJ2-3; V gene: TRBV7-2; D gene: TRBD2; CDR3 length: 16; CDR3 DNA: TGTGCCAGCAGCCGGGGAGGGACTAGCGGCTTGGATACGCAGTATTTT; CDR3 protein: CASSRGGTSGLDTQYF
clone size: -; J gene: TRBJ1-5; V gene: TRBV28; D gene: TRBD1; CDR3 length: 17; CDR3 DNA: TGTGCCAGCAGTCTTCCCCGGGACAGGGTGAACAATCAGCCCCAGCATTTT; CDR3 protein: CASSLPRDRVNNQPQHF
clone size: many; J gene: TRBJ1-1; V gene: TRBV27; D gene: TRBD1; CDR3 length: 15; CDR3 DNA: TGTGCCAGCAGTTTCTACACAGGGGGAGGGACTGAAGCTTTCTTT; CDR3 protein: CASSFYTGGGTEAFF
clone size: few; J gene: TRBJ1-1; V gene: TRBV13; D gene: -; CDR3 length: 17; CDR3 DNA: TGTGCCAGCAGCTTAGAGGGGAAAGGGGGAAGTGACACTGAAGCTTTCTTT; CDR3 protein: CASSLEGKGGSDTEAFF
clone size: many; J gene: TRBJ2-5; V gene: TRBV7-8; D gene: -; CDR3 length: 17; CDR3 DNA: TGTGCCAGCAGCGCGGGGCCCGGACAGGCGGGGAGGGAGACCCAGTACTTC; CDR3 protein: CASSAGPGQAGRETQYF
clone size: many; J gene: TRBJ2-3; V gene: TRBV24-1; D gene: TRBD2; CDR3 length: 14; CDR3 DNA: TGTGCCACCAGTTATGCGGGAGGGGCAGATACGCAGTATTTT; CDR3 protein: CATSYAGGADTQYF
clone size: few; J gene: TRBJ2-1; V gene: TRBV7-9; D gene: -; CDR3 length: 14; CDR3 DNA: TGTGCCAGCAGCTTAGACGGGAGCTGGAATGAGCAGTTCTTC; CDR3 protein: CASSLDGSWNEQFF
clone size: many; J gene: TRBJ1-2; V gene: TRBV2; D gene: -; CDR3 length: 14; CDR3 DNA: TGTGCCAGCAGTGGATCAACAGGGAACTATGGCTACACCTTC; CDR3 protein: CASSGSTGNYGYTF
clone size: many; J gene: TRBJ2-7; V gene: TRBV5-1; D gene: TRBD1; CDR3 length: 13; CDR3 DNA: TGCGCCAGCAGCCGGGACAGTGTCTACGAGCAGTACTTC; CDR3 protein: CASSRDSVYEQYF
clone size: -; J gene: TRBJ1-4; V gene: TRBV9; D gene: -; CDR3 length: 15; CDR3 DNA: TGTGCCAGCAGCGTAGAAGAAACATTTGGTGAAAAACTGTTTTTT; CDR3 protein: CASSVEETFGEKLFF
clone size: -; J gene: TRBJ2-7; V gene: TRBV4-1; D gene: -; CDR3 length: 15; CDR3 DNA: TGCGCCAGCAGCCAAGTTCCAGGTACCACCTACGAGCAGTACTTC; CDR3 protein: CASSQVPGTTYEQYF
clone size: many; J gene: TRBJ2-1; V gene: TRBV12-3/TRBV12-4; D gene: -; CDR3 length: 14; CDR3 DNA: TGTGCCAGCAGTCAGGGGTGGGCCTACAATGAGCAGTTCTTC; CDR3 protein: CASSQGWAYNEQFF
clone size: -; J gene: TRBJ2-2; V gene: TRBV9; D gene: TRBD2; CDR3 length: 19; CDR3 DNA: TGTGCCAGCAGCGTAGGGGATAGCGGGAGAAAAGTGGGGACCGGGGAGCTGTTTTTT; CDR3 protein: CASSVGDSGRKVGTGELFF
clone size: many; J gene: TRBJ1-5; V gene: TRBV11-2; D gene: -; CDR3 length: 16; CDR3 DNA: TGTGCCAGCAGCTCAGGACGGGGGGGGGCAGGGCAGCCCCAGCATTTT; CDR3 protein: CASSSGRGGAGQPQHF
clone size: -; J gene: TRBJ2-1; V gene: TRBV29-1; D gene: TRBD1; CDR3 length: 14; CDR3 DNA: TGCAGCGTTGAACCCACAGGGGGCTACAATGAGCAGTTCTTC; CDR3 protein: CSVEPTGGYNEQFF